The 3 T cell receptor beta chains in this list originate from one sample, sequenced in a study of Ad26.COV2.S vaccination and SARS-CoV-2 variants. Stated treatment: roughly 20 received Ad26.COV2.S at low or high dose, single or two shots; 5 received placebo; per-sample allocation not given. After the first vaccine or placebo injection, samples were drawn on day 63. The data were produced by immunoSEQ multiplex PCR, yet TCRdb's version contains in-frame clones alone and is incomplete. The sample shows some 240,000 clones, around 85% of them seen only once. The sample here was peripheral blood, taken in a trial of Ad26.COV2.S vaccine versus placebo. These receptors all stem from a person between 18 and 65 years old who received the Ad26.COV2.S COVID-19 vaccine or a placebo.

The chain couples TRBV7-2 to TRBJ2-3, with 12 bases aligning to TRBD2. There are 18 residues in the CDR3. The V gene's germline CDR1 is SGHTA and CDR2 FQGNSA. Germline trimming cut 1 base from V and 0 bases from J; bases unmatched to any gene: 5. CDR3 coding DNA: TGTGCCAGCAGCTTAGTACGGACTAGCGGGATGAGCACAGATACGCAGTATTTT. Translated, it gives CASSLVRTSGMSTDTQYF.

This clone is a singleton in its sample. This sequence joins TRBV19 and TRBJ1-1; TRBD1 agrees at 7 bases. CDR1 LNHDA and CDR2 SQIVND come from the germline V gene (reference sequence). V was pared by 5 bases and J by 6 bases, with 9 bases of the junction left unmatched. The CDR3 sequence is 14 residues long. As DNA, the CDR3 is TGTGCCAGTAGTGTACAGGGGCTGGGTGCTGAAGCTTTCTTT. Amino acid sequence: CASSVQGLGAEAFF.

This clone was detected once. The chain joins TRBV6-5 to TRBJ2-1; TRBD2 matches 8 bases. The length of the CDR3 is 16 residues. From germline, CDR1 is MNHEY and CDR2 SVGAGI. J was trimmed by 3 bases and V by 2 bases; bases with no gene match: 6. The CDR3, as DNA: TGTGCCAGCAGTTACGCCACGGGGGGGATCTACAATGAGCAGTTCTTC. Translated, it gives CASSYATGGIYNEQFF.